Each of the 15 T cell receptor beta chains below was sequenced from the same sample in a study of response to subunit inactivated influenza vaccine. Via MiXCR, TCRdb re-called the RT-PCR reads, giving one row per CDR3 protein. Seen here are about 300,000 distinct CDR3 sequences, just over 20% observed once, and the top ten hold roughly 10%. Source: PBMCs from blood, taken less than 22 months after vaccination. The source is a man aged 45 to 75 who received an inactivated influenza vaccine.

This chain links TRBV9 with TRBJ2-3, with 8 nucleotides matching TRBD2. V shed 6 bases, J shed 4 bases, and the junction held 7 bases outside the gene matches. The CDR3 runs to 14 residues. The germline gives CDR1 SGDLS, CDR2 YYNGEE. The CDR3 is CASNPAGGADTQYF. CDR3 DNA sequence: TGTGCCAGCAACCCCGCGGGGGGTGCAGATACGCAGTATTTT.

This clonotype has at least ten counts. The rearrangement joins TRBV7-8 to TRBJ1-1; D unresolved. The V end was cut by 2 bases, the J end by 1 base, with 14 bases between. Germline V lookup: CDR1 SGHVS, CDR2 FQNEAQ. The length of the CDR3 is 16 residues. The CDR3 DNA follows: TGTGCCAGCAGCTTATGGCAAGGCGAGAAGAACACTGAAGCTTTCTTT. This encodes CASSLWQGEKNTEAFF.

The chain uses TRBV10-3 and TRBJ2-7; D ambiguous. Per the germline V gene, CDR1 is ENHRY and CDR2 is SYGVKD. Between the trimmed V and J ends, which lost 2 bases and 3 bases, there was a span of 8 bases. The CDR3 runs to 13 residues. Written as DNA, the CDR3 is TGTGCCATCAGTGAGCGTCCGAGCTACGAGCAGTACTTC. This sequence encodes CAISERPSYEQYF.

This clonotype has at least ten counts. The rearrangement links TRBV7-9 to TRBJ1-4; D remains unclear. Germline V gives CDR1 SEHNR, CDR2 FQNEAQ (reference sequence). V was shortened by 5 bases and J by 0 bases, with 13 bases between the two germline ends. The length of the CDR3 is 16 residues. This CDR3 is CASSPEGGSTNEKLFF. The CDR3 region has the DNA TGTGCCAGCAGCCCCGAGGGCGGTTCAACTAATGAAAAACTGTTTTTT.

This clonotype was counted only a few times. V usage is TRBV6-6 and J usage is TRBJ1-6; D gene ambiguous. V lost 4 bases, J lost 9 bases, and 10 bases lay in between. The CDR3 covers 13 residues. The germline V gene has CDR1 MNHNY and CDR2 SVGAGI (reference sequence). The CDR3 DNA sequence: TGTGCCAGCAGTTCCCGGGCCATTTCACCCCTCCACTTT. It translates to CASSSRAISPLHF.

This clonotype was detected only a few times. V is TRBV5-4 and J is TRBJ2-7; D remains unclear. Trimming removed 1 base at V and 6 bases at J, with 8 bases between. Germline V gene sequence: CDR1 SGHNT, CDR2 YYREEE (reference sequence). The CDR3 covers 12 residues. The CDR3 protein is CASSLSASEQYF. CDR3 sequence (DNA): TGTGCCAGCAGCTTGTCCGCTTCCGAGCAGTACTTC.

The V gene is TRBV7-8, the J gene TRBJ2-3; 10 bases agree with TRBD1. V was pared by 5 bases and J by 3 bases, with 5 bases of the junction left unmatched. CDR1 and CDR2 from the germline V gene are SGHVS and FQNEAQ. The CDR3 spans 15 residues. The CDR3, as DNA: TGTGCCAGCAGCCAGACAGGGGGCTGGACAGATACGCAGTATTTT. Its translation: CASSQTGGWTDTQYF.

This clonotype was observed a few times. This rearrangement joins TRBV7-2 to TRBJ2-1, with D perhaps matching TRBD1 or TRBD2 (6 bases each). The germline V gene encodes CDR1 SGHTA and CDR2 FQGNSA. V lost 1 base to trimming and J lost 6 bases, with 13 bases between them. The CDR3 spans 15 residues. As DNA, the CDR3 is TGTGCCAGCAGCTTAGTCGGGGGCGGGGCCAATGAGCAGTTCTTC. Its protein is CASSLVGGGANEQFF. The complete variable domain, with remaining parts taken from reference TRBV7-2 and TRBJ2-1, reads GAGVSQSPSNKVTEKGKDVELRCDPISGHTALYWYRQSLGQGLEFLIYFQGNSAPDKSGLPSDRFSAERTGGSVSTLTIQRTQQEDSAVYLCASSLVGGGANEQFFGPGTRLTVL.

The sample holds a few counts of this clonotype. The V gene is TRBV7-8, the J gene TRBJ1-5, with D possibly matching TRBD1 (5 bases). The V and J ends lost 4 bases and 2 bases respectively, with 15 bases between them. Germline V lookup: CDR1 SGHVS, CDR2 FQNEAQ. The CDR3 spans 16 residues. The CDR3 reads CASSWSTQGGNQPQHF. The CDR3 DNA is TGTGCCAGCAGCTGGTCGACTCAGGGAGGCAATCAGCCCCAGCATTTT. Complete variable domain (other parts from reference TRBV7-8 and TRBJ1-5): GAGVSQSPRYKVAKRGQDVALRCDPISGHVSLFWYQQALGQGPEFLTYFQNEAQLDKSGLPSDRFFAERPEGSVSTLKIQRTQQEDSAVYLCASSWSTQGGNQPQHFGDGTRLSIL.

The gene calls are TRBV11-3 and TRBJ2-2; 10 bases map to TRBD2. Looked up from germline, CDR1 is SGHNT and CDR2 is YENEEA. The V segment lost 5 bases and the J segment 5 bases; nucleotides outside the gene matches: 8. The CDR3 has 16 amino acids. The CDR3 reads CASSPTLAGVTGELFF. The DNA for the CDR3 is TGTGCCAGCAGCCCGACGCTAGCGGGAGTAACCGGGGAGCTGTTTTTT.

Ten or more counts support this clonotype. The V call is TRBV7-2, the J call TRBJ1-1; D is unclear. The V end was cut by 2 bases, the J end by 3 bases, with 16 bases between. The CDR3 runs to 16 residues. Per germline, CDR1 SGHTA and CDR2 FQGNSA. The CDR3 bases are TGTGCCAGCAGCTTACGTGTCGGACGGAAGCACACTGAAGCTTTCTTT. This encodes CASSLRVGRKHTEAFF. The complete variable domain, with remaining parts taken from reference TRBV7-2 and TRBJ1-1, reads GAGVSQSPSNKVTEKGKDVELRCDPISGHTALYWYRQSLGQGLEFLIYFQGNSAPDKSGLPSDRFSAERTGGSVSTLTIQRTQQEDSAVYLCASSLRVGRKHTEAFFGQGTRLTVV.

A few counts support this clonotype. The CDR3 sequence is CASRGLRQGSYEQYF. The CDR3, as DNA: TGTGCCAGCAGGGGGTTGAGACAGGGGAGCTACGAGCAGTACTTC. The chain recombines TRBV28 with TRBJ2-7; TRBD1 aligns across 8 bases. This CDR3 is built from 15 residues. Germline trimming cut 6 bases from V and 3 bases from J; bases unmatched to any gene: 10. The germline V gene has CDR1 MDHEN and CDR2 SYDVKM.

There are a few counts of this clonotype. The chain couples TRBV20-1 to TRBJ2-3, with D possibly matching TRBD1 (5 bases). Germline V gives CDR1 DFQATT, CDR2 SNEGSKA (reference sequence). The V gene lost 6 bases and the J gene lost 0 bases, with 13 bases spanning the gap. This CDR3 has 14 amino acids. The CDR3 is CSALDKSSTDTQYF. CDR3 nucleotides: TGCAGTGCATTGGACAAATCTAGCACAGATACGCAGTATTTT.

This clonotype occurred a few times. The genes are TRBV20-1 and TRBJ2-2; 7 positions agree with TRBD2. Per the germline V gene, CDR1 is DFQATT and CDR2 is SNEGSKA (reference sequence). V was pared by 0 bases and J by 2 bases, with 6 bases of the junction left unmatched. The CDR3 has 16 amino acids. The DNA for the CDR3 is TGCAGTGCTAGAGATGCGGCTAGCGGAAACACCGGGGAGCTGTTTTTT. Translated: CSARDAASGNTGELFF.

The rearrangement links TRBV12-3 or TRBV12-4 to TRBJ1-2, with D uncertain. The CDR3 consists of 13 residues. Trimming stripped 3 bases from V and 4 bases from J, with 9 bases between. The CDR3 sequence is CASSLSSTYGYTF. DNA of the CDR3: TGTGCCAGCAGTTTGTCTTCGACCTATGGCTACACCTTC.